This T cell receptor (beta chain) stems from a study of PD-1 blockade in classical Hodgkin lymphoma. Study-wide results and caveats: Compared with healthy donors, newly diagnosed patients reportedly showed lower baseline TCR diversity.

Time point described: newly diagnosed, previously untreated cHL patient sample. Thawed PBMCs were subjected to magnetic negative selection, which yielded isolated CD8+ T cells. Comparison came from newly diagnosed, untreated classical Hodgkin lymphoma PBMCs. Profiling relied on immunoSEQ multiplex PCR, and the TCRdb table lists in-frame clones only, not all of them. Seen here are about 4,200 clones, 81% observed once, and the top ten hold around 15%. The ends lost 1 base at V and 4 bases at J; junction bases unmatched: 4. Germline V gives CDR1 MDHEN, CDR2 SYDVKM. This CDR3 region has 16 residues. About this clone: No antigen is known for it.

The gene calls are TRBV28 and TRBJ2-7; 13 bases are a match to TRBD2. This TCR was recovered from a human donor with classical Hodgkin lymphoma. The source material was CD8+ T cells from blood. Written as DNA, the CDR3 is TGTGCCAGCAGTTTATTGACTAGCGGGAGGTCGTACGAGCAGTACTTC. Encoded protein: CASSLLTSGRSYEQYF.